The 18 T cell receptor beta chains given below trace back to one sample, sequenced in a study of T cells in Graves' hyperthyroidism and ophthalmopathy. Amplification of TCR beta CDR3 regions was performed using RNA transcripts as template. The TCR CDR3 was amplified in a first-round RT-PCR using the HTBI primer set. MiXCR was run by TCRdb on the multiplex PCR reads, yielding one entry per CDR3 protein. The sample lists 400,000 or so distinct CDR3 sequences; nearly 15% were seen once. The material sequenced was blood. These receptors were obtained from a woman aged 55-69 years with Graves' ophthalmopathy.

This clonotype was observed a few times. This sequence joins TRBV5-1 and TRBJ2-7; D is uncertain. The ends were cut back, 3 bases at V and 3 bases at J, with 13 bases in the middle. CDR1 and CDR2 (germline): SGHRS, YFSETQ. The CDR3 has 14 residues. Written as DNA, the CDR3 is TGCGCCAGCAGCTGGGATAGGGATCACTACGAGCAGTACTTC. Translating gives CASSWDRDHYEQYF.

This clonotype was recorded many times. The chain combines TRBV20-1 with TRBJ2-3, with TRBD2 matching over 8 bases. Germline values: CDR1 DFQATT, CDR2 SNEGSKA (reference sequence). The CDR3 has 14 amino acids. With 6 bases clipped from V and 5 bases from J, the junction kept 10 bases outside the gene matches. The CDR3 reads CSATAGLELDTQYF. As DNA, the CDR3 is TGCAGTGCCACAGCGGGACTAGAGCTAGATACGCAGTATTTT.

This clonotype has ten or more counts. The chain joins TRBV11-2 to TRBJ2-2; a weak D match, TRBD2 (6 bases). The CDR3 is 16 residues long. Looked up from germline, CDR1 is SGHAT and CDR2 is FQNNGV. Trimming took off 1 base at V and 1 base at J, with 10 bases between the two ends. The CDR3 bases are TGTGCCAGCAGCTTAGGGCGGGGCGGGAACACCGGGGAGCTGTTTTTT. Translating gives CASSLGRGGNTGELFF.

This clonotype has ten or more counts. The chain's CDR3 is CASTREGLGEQYF. The CDR3 bases are TGCGCCAGCACCCGGGAGGGTTTGGGGGAGCAGTACTTC. The V gene is TRBV5-1, the J gene TRBJ2-7; 8 bases fit TRBD2. The CDR3 covers 13 residues. J gave up 7 bases and V 6 bases, and 9 bases lay outside the gene matches. Germline V gene sequence: CDR1 SGHRS, CDR2 YFSETQ.

This clonotype showed up many times. The chain carries TRBV6-5 and TRBJ2-5, with 7 bases aligning to TRBD2. The V and J ends lost 2 bases and 3 bases, in that order; junction bases with no gene match: 9. CDR1 and CDR2 from the germline V gene are MNHEY and SVGAGI. The CDR3 runs to 16 residues. CDR3 protein: CASSYKRASGKETQYF. In nucleotides, the CDR3 is TGTGCCAGCAGTTACAAGCGGGCTAGCGGAAAAGAGACCCAGTACTTC.

This clonotype was recorded many times. V usage is TRBV7-3 and J usage is TRBJ2-1, with TRBD2 matching 8 bases. Germline CDR1 SGHTA, CDR2 FQGTGA. The junction had 8 bases not matched to a gene; V was cut back by 1 base and J by 6 bases. The CDR3 sequence is 16 residues long. CDR3 sequence: CASSLMVTSGGNEQFF. CDR3 DNA sequence: TGTGCCAGCAGCTTAATGGTCACTAGCGGTGGCAATGAGCAGTTCTTC.

In its sample, this clonotype was seen a few times. The rearrangement uses TRBV2 and TRBJ1-2; D is possibly TRBD1 (5 bases). This CDR3 is built from 14 residues. The V end was cut by 1 base, the J end by 4 bases, with 10 bases between. Germline V lookup: CDR1 SNHLY, CDR2 FYNNEI. The CDR3 region is CASSEVDISYGYTF. The CDR3 DNA is TGTGCCAGCAGTGAAGTGGACATCTCCTATGGCTACACCTTC.

This clonotype was recorded many times. The J gene is TRBJ2-7, the V gene TRBV7-9; TRBD2 aligns across 9 bases. V lost 5 bases and J lost 2; bases outside the gene matches: 4. This CDR3 is 14 amino acids long. Germline assignment: CDR1 SEHNR and CDR2 FQNEAQ (reference sequence). The CDR3 DNA is TGTGCCAGCAGCCCGACTAGCGGTGCCTACGAGCAGTACTTC. Residues: CASSPTSGAYEQYF.

This clonotype was observed at least ten times. The gene calls are TRBV29-1 and TRBJ2-5; 8 bases align to TRBD1. Germline lookup yields CDR1 SQVTM and CDR2 ANQGSEA. This CDR3 is built from 13 residues. V shed 6 bases, J shed 3 bases, and the junction held 6 bases outside the gene matches. The DNA of the CDR3 is TGCAGCGTAGACAGGGGCAGAGAAGAGACCCAGTACTTC. Its translation is CSVDRGREETQYF.

This clonotype was found a few times. The chain joins TRBV7-2 to TRBJ2-7; possibly TRBD2 for D (5 bases). The CDR3 length is 15 residues. Germline CDR1 SGHTA, CDR2 FQGNSA. The ends were cut back, 5 bases at V and 5 bases at J, with 19 bases in the middle. This CDR3 is CASSPGWPFGDEQYF. DNA for the CDR3: TGTGCCAGCAGCCCGGGTTGGCCGTTCGGGGACGAGCAGTACTTC.

This clonotype came up a few times. J is TRBJ2-1 and V is TRBV6-1, with D unresolved. The germline gives CDR1 MNHNS, CDR2 SASEGT. Trimming cost V 6 bases and J 3 bases, with 15 bases left between them. The CDR3 covers 15 residues. The CDR3 DNA reads as TGTGCCAGCAGCCCCGGCGGCCTTCTCTACAATGAGCAGTTCTTC. Residues: CASSPGGLLYNEQFF.

This clonotype was counted many times. The rearrangement links TRBV20-1 to TRBJ2-7, with TRBD2 matching 7 bases. The CDR3 extends over 13 amino acids. Germline assignment: CDR1 DFQATT and CDR2 SNEGSKA (reference sequence). V shed 4 bases and J 3 bases; nucleotides not matched to a gene: 6. The CDR3 DNA follows: TGCAGTGCTACGTGGGGCGGGAGCTACGAGCAGTACTTC. It translates to CSATWGGSYEQYF.

This clonotype was recorded at least ten times. The gene calls are TRBV18 and TRBJ1-2, with D unresolved. CDR1 and CDR2 from the germline V gene are KGHSH and LQKENI. CDR3 length: 14 residues. Trimming removed 0 bases at V and 4 bases at J, with 9 bases between. The CDR3 DNA reads TGTGCCAGCTCACCACCGGTACCGGTCTATGGCTACACCTTC. Translation: CASSPPVPVYGYTF.

At least ten counts were recorded for this clonotype. The genes are TRBV7-6 and TRBJ2-1; D unresolved. CDR3 length equals 14 residues. Germline loops: CDR1 SGHVS, CDR2 FNYEAQ. Trimming took off 5 bases at V and 8 bases at J, with 16 bases between the two ends. This CDR3 is CASSTVPSFYEQFF. CDR3 DNA sequence: TGTGCCAGCAGCACAGTCCCCAGCTTCTATGAGCAGTTCTTC. The full variable domain, with the rest looked up from reference TRBV7-6 and TRBJ2-1, is GAGVSQSPRYKVTKRGQDVALRCDPISGHVSLYWYRQALGQGPEFLTYFNYEAQQDKSGLPNDRFSAERPEGSISTLTIQRTEQRDSAMYRCASSTVPSFYEQFFGPGTRLTVL.

This clonotype was counted ten times or more. In DNA form, the CDR3 reads TGTGCCAGCGTCCCTGACAGACTAAACTATGGCTACACCTTC. Its translation: CASVPDRLNYGYTF. V usage is TRBV2 and J usage is TRBJ1-2; D might be TRBD1 (5 bases). V was cut by 8 bases and J by 2 bases, with 15 bases left in between. Germline lookup yields CDR1 SNHLY and CDR2 FYNNEI. CDR3 size: 14 residues.

This clonotype was found many times. V and J are TRBV5-1 and TRBJ1-2; D perhaps matches TRBD1 (6 bases). The CDR3 spans 16 residues. Germline lookup yields CDR1 SGHRS and CDR2 YFSETQ. Between the trimmed V and J ends, which lost 1 base and 2 bases, there was a span of 15 bases. Written as DNA, the CDR3 is TGCGCCAGCAGCTTGTACGGGGGGCAAACAAACTATGGCTACACCTTC. Translated, it gives CASSLYGGQTNYGYTF.

This clonotype was observed many times. The V call is TRBV6-2 or TRBV6-3, the J call TRBJ2-1; the match to TRBD2 covers 7 bases. With 7 bases clipped from V and 2 bases from J, the junction kept 11 bases outside the gene matches. Germline-derived CDR1 and CDR2 are MNHEY and SVGEGT. The CDR3 contains 16 residues. DNA of the CDR3: TGTGCCAGCATCTCCTCGGCGGGAGACGCCTACAATGAGCAGTTCTTC. Translation: CASISSAGDAYNEQFF.

In its sample, this clonotype was seen many times. This sequence joins TRBV28 and TRBJ2-7; TRBD2 is a possible D gene (6 bases). This CDR3 contains 12 residues. The germline CDR1 and CDR2 sequences are MDHEN and SYDVKM. The V gene lost 6 bases and the J gene lost 4 bases, with 10 bases spanning the gap. The CDR3 DNA reads TGTGCCAGCAGGAGGACTACTTACGAGCAGTACTTC. Amino acid sequence: CASRRTTYEQYF.